Below, one TCR beta chain is given with its context. The data are from a study of blood T cell repertoires in COVID-19. In the original workflow: By means of reference gene primer amplification, nucleated cell counts were estimated. Method: immunoSEQ multiplex PCR; TCRdb's copy keeps in-frame clones and lacks some. V, J and clone size reflect that table, while D and trimming were determined from the DNA. The data show about 59,000 clones, 70% to 80% seen once. The germline V gene has CDR1 LGHDT and CDR2 YNNKEL (reference sequence). Trimming removed 4 bases from V and 1 base from J; junction bases left unmatched: 4. The CDR3 consists of 15 residues.

This TCR derives from an elderly man with acute or convalescent COVID-19. Sequences were obtained from peripheral blood. The chain links TRBV3-1 (or the pseudogene TRBV3-2) to TRBJ2-4, with 7 nucleotides matching TRBD1. CDR3 in amino acids: CASSLGQVAKNIQYF. The CDR3 coding sequence is TGTGCCAGCAGCCTCGGACAGGTGGCCAAAAACATTCAGTACTTC.